Below, 29 T cell receptor beta chains from the same sample are listed, as sequenced in a study of OX40 agonist ivuxolimab in advanced cancers. The repertoire was sequenced with immunoSEQ multiplex PCR; TCRdb's copy has only in-frame clones and lacks some. This table holds roughly 90,000 clones, roughly nine tenths found once. The sequences come from CD4+ or CD8+ T cells sorted from blood, collected in a trial of the OX40 agonist ivuxolimab. These receptors were obtained from an adult with an advanced solid tumor such as melanoma, head and neck, liver or kidney cancer.

The chain couples TRBV7-2 to TRBJ1-2; D remains ambiguous. There are 14 residues in the CDR3. Germline lookup yields CDR1 SGHTA and CDR2 FQGNSA. Trimming shortened V by 1 base and J by 3 bases, and 9 bases separated the two germline ends. Here the CDR3 DNA reads TGTGCCAGCAGCTTAGTTCGGACGGACTATGGCTACACCTTC. It specifies CASSLVRTDYGYTF. The whole variable domain, remainder taken from reference TRBV7-2 and TRBJ1-2, is GAGVSQSPSNKVTEKGKDVELRCDPISGHTALYWYRQSLGQGLEFLIYFQGNSAPDKSGLPSDRFSAERTGGSVSTLTIQRTQQEDSAVYLCASSLVRTDYGYTFGSGTRLTVV.

This chain links TRBV2 with TRBJ1-2; tentatively, D is TRBD1 (5 bases). The CDR3 length is 13 residues. In germline, CDR1 is SNHLY, CDR2 FYNNEI. V lost 4 bases, J lost 0 bases, and 6 bases lay in between. The CDR3 nucleotides are TGTGCCAGCAGTGGGGGGGCTAACTATGGCTACACCTTC. It yields the protein CASSGGANYGYTF.

Worth noting for this clone: Relative to the germline gene, one junction end is altered; a read error may explain this. V usage is TRBV5-1 and J usage is TRBJ1-1; D is undetermined. The germline V gene encodes CDR1 SGHRS and CDR2 YFSETQ. This CDR3 is 13 amino acids long. This CDR3 reads CASRLAENTEAFF. Written as DNA, the CDR3 is TGCGCCAGCAGATTGGCGGAAAACACTGAAGCTTTCTTT.

The chain links TRBV2 to TRBJ1-1; the D gene is possibly TRBD1 (6 bases). This CDR3 contains 15 residues. V was clipped by 7 bases and J by 3 bases, with 18 bases between them. CDR1 is SNHLY, CDR2 FYNNEI, per germline. In DNA form, the CDR3 reads TGTGCCAGCACGCGAGCAGGGGCAGGGGACACTGAAGCTTTCTTT. Its protein product is CASTRAGAGDTEAFF.

The chain links TRBV11-3 to TRBJ1-1; no firm D call. The CDR3 runs to 13 residues. V lost 5 bases and J 4 bases, leaving 11 bases between the germline ends. From germline, CDR1 is SGHNT and CDR2 YENEEA. CDR3 protein: CASSHGIGTEAFF. The CDR3 DNA reads as TGTGCCAGCAGCCATGGAATCGGCACTGAAGCTTTCTTT.

The chain uses TRBV9 and TRBJ2-3; 9 bases fit TRBD2. Germline V gene sequence: CDR1 SGDLS, CDR2 YYNGEE. V lost 3 bases, J lost 7 bases, and 12 bases stayed unmatched. The CDR3 is made up of 16 amino acids. The CDR3, as DNA: TGTGCCAGCAGCGGGGCGGGAGGGCCAGATGGGAATACGCAGTATTTT. Protein sequence: CASSGAGGPDGNTQYF.

This chain uses TRBV7-9 with TRBJ2-7; D is unresolved. The V gene's germline CDR1 is SEHNR and CDR2 FQNEAQ (reference sequence). Between the trimmed V and J ends, which lost 5 bases and 6 bases, there was a span of 14 bases. CDR3 length equals 13 residues. CDR3: CASSPGPGSEQYF. In DNA, the CDR3 is TGTGCCAGCAGCCCCGGGCCCGGCAGCGAGCAGTACTTC.

V usage is TRBV19 and J usage is TRBJ1-5; D might be TRBD1 (5 bases). V dropped 10 bases and J dropped 0 bases, with 16 bases sitting between them. CDR1 is LNHDA, CDR2 SQIVND, per germline (reference sequence). CDR3 length: 15 residues. CDR3 DNA sequence: TGTGCCACTTACCCTCGGGGCGGTAGCAATCAGCCCCAGCATTTT. Translation gives CATYPRGGSNQPQHF.

This chain links TRBV5-1 with TRBJ2-7; D ambiguous. Germline loops: CDR1 SGHRS, CDR2 YFSETQ. The CDR3 loop spans 13 amino acids. Trimming stripped 2 bases from V and 4 bases from J, with 10 bases between. The CDR3 nucleotides read TGCGCCAGCAGCTTAAATAGTGCTTACGAGCAGTACTTC. This encodes CASSLNSAYEQYF. The entire variable domain, with the rest obtained from reference TRBV5-1 and TRBJ2-7, is as follows: KAGVTQTPRYLIKTRGQQVTLSCSPISGHRSVSWYQQTPGQGLQFLFEYFSETQRNKGNFPGRFSGRQFSNSRSEMNVSTLELGDSALYLCASSLNSAYEQYFGPGTRLTVT.

The genes are TRBV10-3 and TRBJ1-2; no definite D call. Trimming took 3 bases from V and 1 from J, leaving 6 bases between them. This CDR3 is built from 13 residues. The germline V gene has CDR1 ENHRY and CDR2 SYGVKD. The CDR3 bases are TGTGCCATCAGTGACGGCCATAACTATGGCTACACCTTC. This codes for CAISDGHNYGYTF.

The J gene is TRBJ2-7, the V gene TRBV29-1; 8 bases are a match to TRBD1. The V segment lost 6 bases and the J segment 0 bases; nucleotides outside the gene matches: 4. The germline V gene has CDR1 SQVTM and CDR2 ANQGSEA. This CDR3 has 13 amino acids. For the CDR3, the DNA is TGCAGCGTGACCCAGGGGGCCTCCTACGAGCAGTACTTC. This encodes CSVTQGASYEQYF.

The chain uses TRBV7-9 and TRBJ2-2; D not certain. The CDR3 sequence is 16 residues long. Germline V lookup: CDR1 SEHNR, CDR2 FQNEAQ (reference sequence). Trimming left V 6 bases short and J 0 bases short, with 14 bases between. The CDR3 sequence: CASRRSAQSNTGELFF. The CDR3, as DNA: TGTGCCAGCAGGAGGTCGGCCCAATCGAACACCGGGGAGCTGTTTTTT.

In its sample, this clone ranks as medium-sized. The chain joins TRBV10-1 to TRBJ2-1; D is unclear. The CDR3 has 13 residues. Germline lookup yields CDR1 WNHNN and CDR2 SYGVQD (reference sequence). V lost 4 bases, J lost 4 bases, and 8 bases lay in between. CDR3 in amino acids: CASSATRYNEQFF. The CDR3 DNA is TGCGCCAGCAGTGCGACCCGGTACAATGAGCAGTTCTTC.

This clone was recorded only once. The J gene is TRBJ1-1, the V gene TRBV18; possibly TRBD1 for D (5 bases). Germline CDR1 and CDR2: KGHSH and LQKENI. CDR3 length equals 14 residues. V lost 3 bases and J 4 bases, leaving 12 bases between the germline ends. The CDR3 loop is CASSPIAGPTEAFF. The CDR3 nucleotides read TGTGCCAGCTCACCGATCGCAGGGCCCACTGAAGCTTTCTTT.

The V call is TRBV10-1, the J call TRBJ2-1; 11 bases align to TRBD2. V gave up 6 bases and J gave up 5 bases; unmatched junction bases: 6. The CDR3 spans 15 residues. CDR1 WNHNN and CDR2 SYGVQD come from the germline V gene (reference sequence). CDR3: CASSGSGRGNNEQFF. In DNA form, the CDR3 reads TGCGCCAGCAGCGGTAGCGGGAGGGGGAACAATGAGCAGTTCTTC.

The rearrangement links TRBV4-1 to TRBJ2-1; 7 positions agree with TRBD2. There are 12 residues in the CDR3. Losses at the gene ends were 4 bases for V and 10 bases for J; bases not matched to a gene: 4. CDR1 and CDR2 from the germline V gene are MGHRA and YSYEKL. CDR3 amino acids: CASSRGGFEQFF. CDR3 DNA: TGCGCCAGCAGCCGGGGGGGTTTCGAGCAGTTCTTC.

The chain has TRBV7-3 and TRBJ2-2; 7 bases are a match to TRBD2. Germline trimming cut 4 bases from V and 4 bases from J; bases unmatched to any gene: 15. The CDR3 is 18 amino acids. Germline V gene lookup returns CDR1 SGHTA and CDR2 FQGTGA. This chain's CDR3 is CASSSRGLAEGFTGELFF. DNA of the CDR3: TGTGCCAGCAGCTCCCGGGGCCTAGCGGAGGGATTCACCGGGGAGCTGTTTTTT.

This chain links TRBV6-5 with TRBJ1-2; 8 bases fit TRBD1. The CDR3 has 14 amino acids. CDR1 and CDR2 (germline): MNHEY, SVGAGI. V lost 6 bases and J lost 3; bases outside the gene matches: 6. The CDR3 loop is CASSPTGADYGYTF. The CDR3 nucleotides are TGTGCCAGCAGCCCGACAGGGGCGGACTATGGCTACACCTTC.

The rearrangement uses TRBV7-9 and TRBJ2-7, with a tentative D call TRBD2 (5 bases). Germline CDR1 reads SEHNR; CDR2 reads FQNEAQ (reference sequence). Trimming removed 5 bases from V and 1 base from J, with 9 bases in between. The CDR3 is 13 residues long. DNA of the CDR3: TGTGCCAGCAGCGAGGGCTTTTCCTACGAGCAGTACTTC. It codes for CASSEGFSYEQYF.

This clone is a singleton in its sample. The chain joins TRBV7-9 to TRBJ1-5; maybe TRBD1 (6 bases). Between the trimmed V and J ends, which lost 5 bases and 5 bases, there was a span of 16 bases. The germline V gene encodes CDR1 SEHNR and CDR2 FQNEAQ (reference sequence). The CDR3 contains 15 residues. This CDR3 reads CASSHDGGGDQPQHF. CDR3 nucleotides: TGTGCCAGCAGCCACGACGGGGGGGGCGATCAGCCCCAGCATTTT.

The rearrangement links TRBV19 to TRBJ2-2; 11 bases agree with TRBD2. Looked up from germline, CDR1 is LNHDA and CDR2 is SQIVND (reference sequence). Losses at the gene ends were 9 bases for V and 2 bases for J; bases not matched to a gene: 5. The CDR3 loop spans 15 amino acids. The CDR3 reads CASRLAGPNTGELFF. The CDR3 region has the DNA TGTGCCAGCCGACTAGCGGGACCAAACACCGGGGAGCTGTTTTTT.

V usage is TRBV11-2 and J usage is TRBJ1-1; D is uncertain. V gave up 1 base and J gave up 1 base, with 10 bases separating them. The CDR3 loop spans 15 amino acids. Germline loops: CDR1 SGHAT, CDR2 FQNNGV. The CDR3 loop is CASSLGRTGNTEAFF. CDR3 nucleotide sequence: TGTGCCAGCAGCTTAGGGCGGACGGGGAACACTGAAGCTTTCTTT.

This clone showed up just a few times. J is TRBJ2-7 and V is TRBV7-3; TRBD2 matches at 10 bases. The CDR3 sequence is 15 residues long. V shed 2 bases, J shed 3 bases, and the junction held 4 bases outside the gene matches. Germline loops: CDR1 SGHTA, CDR2 FQGTGA. The CDR3 bases are TGTGCCAGCAGCTTAGGGCCTAGCGGGAGCTACGAGCAGTACTTC. It specifies CASSLGPSGSYEQYF.

The V gene is TRBV28, the J gene TRBJ2-2; D is perhaps TRBD1 (7 bases). Trimming took off 2 bases at V and 6 bases at J, with 22 bases between the two ends. CDR1 is MDHEN, CDR2 SYDVKM, per germline. The CDR3 extends over 18 amino acids. The CDR3, as DNA: TGTGCCAGCAGTTTAGGGAGAGCAGGGGGACTTGCGGCCGGGGAGCTGTTTTTT. It encodes CASSLGRAGGLAAGELFF.

The chain carries TRBV4-2 and TRBJ1-5, with TRBD1 matching 8 bases. Germline V lookup: CDR1 LGHNA, CDR2 YNFKEQ. The CDR3 is 16 amino acids. The ends lost 3 bases at V and 3 bases at J; junction bases unmatched: 7. In nucleotides, the CDR3 is TGTGCCAGCAGCCAGGGTCCGGGACAGGACAATCAGCCCCAGCATTTT. Residues: CASSQGPGQDNQPQHF.

The CDR3 loop is CASTTDRVNTEAFF. CDR3 sequence (DNA): TGTGCCAGCACCACGGACAGGGTTAACACTGAAGCTTTCTTT. This sequence joins TRBV28 and TRBJ1-1; the match to TRBD1 covers 8 bases. V lost 7 bases to trimming and J lost 2 bases; unmatched junction nucleotides: 6. CDR1 is MDHEN, CDR2 SYDVKM, per germline. This CDR3 is built from 14 residues.

The chain employs TRBV30 and TRBJ2-5, with D perhaps matching TRBD1 or TRBD2 (5 bases each). The last part of the DNA fits TRBJ2-7 better; the J call may be wrong. This CDR3 is 11 amino acids long. Looked up from germline, CDR1 is GTSNPN and CDR2 is SVGIG (reference sequence). CDR3 nucleotides: TGTGCCTGGAGTGGGGGGTACGAGCAGTACTTC. Translation gives CAWSGGYEQYF.

The V call is TRBV6-6, the J call TRBJ1-1; D ambiguous. The CDR3 is 14 residues long. V shed 1 base and J shed 1 base, with 7 bases lying between them. CDR1 and CDR2 (germline): MNHNY, SVGAGI (reference sequence). The CDR3 nucleotides are TGTGCCAGCAGTTACTTGGGCAGGAACACTGAAGCTTTCTTT. It encodes CASSYLGRNTEAFF.

The rearrangement links TRBV7-9 to TRBJ1-2, with no clear D. This CDR3 region has 10 residues. Germline V CDR1 and CDR2: SEHNR, FQNEAQ (reference sequence). V shed 4 bases and J shed 6 bases, with 3 bases lying between them. This CDR3 is CASSSDGYTF. CDR3 bases: TGTGCCAGCAGCTCGGATGGCTACACCTTC. Combining the CDR3 with reference TRBV7-9 and TRBJ1-2 gives the whole variable domain DTGVSQNPRHKITKRGQNVTFRCDPISEHNRLYWYRQTLGQGPEFLTYFQNEAQLEKSRLLSDRFSAERPKGSFSTLEIQRTEQGDSAMYLCASSSDGYTFGSGTRLTVV.